The 24 T cell receptor beta chains below come from one sample, sequenced in a study of blood T cell repertoires in COVID-19. The data were produced by immunoSEQ multiplex PCR, yet TCRdb's version contains in-frame clones alone and is incomplete. The profile covers approximately 170,000 clones, with over 75% appearing a single time and 5.5% to 8% taken by the ten largest. Sequenced input: peripheral blood. The receptors were gathered from an elderly man with COVID-19, enrolled during active disease.

This rearrangement joins TRBV15 to TRBJ2-7, with 7 bases matching TRBD1. The trim removed 3 bases at V and 0 bases at J, leaving 2 bases unmatched. CDR1 is LNHNV and CDR2 is YYDKDF in the germline V gene (reference sequence). The CDR3 has 14 residues. CDR3 loop: CATSRTGHSYEQYF. Here the CDR3 DNA reads TGTGCCACCAGCAGGACAGGGCACTCCTACGAGCAGTACTTC.

The CDR3 is CASSQPSGAGELFF. CDR3 DNA: TGTGCCAGCAGCCAACCCAGCGGGGCCGGGGAGCTGTTTTTT. The chain joins TRBV3-1 (or the pseudogene TRBV3-2) to TRBJ2-2, with 7 bases fitting TRBD2. CDR3 size: 14 residues. After removal of 2 bases from V and 6 bases from J, the junction contained 3 bases not matched to a gene. Germline CDR1 LGHDT, CDR2 YNNKEL (reference sequence).

J is TRBJ2-1 and V is TRBV7-6, with D unresolved. This CDR3 region has 12 residues. Trimming removed 5 bases at V and 11 bases at J, with 13 bases between. Germline loops: CDR1 SGHVS, CDR2 FNYEAQ. In nucleotides, the CDR3 is TGTGCCAGCAGCACCTCGACTTCTCAGCAGTTCTTC. Its translation: CASSTSTSQQFF.

The V call is TRBV7-2, the J call TRBJ1-3, with 7 bases that match TRBD1. This CDR3 spans 14 amino acids. V lost 6 bases to trimming and J lost 1 base; unmatched junction nucleotides: 3. Germline V gives CDR1 SGHTA, CDR2 FQGNSA. CDR3 region: CASRQTGSGNTIYF. CDR3 DNA sequence: TGTGCCAGCAGGCAGACAGGGTCTGGAAACACCATATATTTT. The whole variable domain, remainder taken from reference TRBV7-2 and TRBJ1-3, is GAGVSQSPSNKVTEKGKDVELRCDPISGHTALYWYRQSLGQGLEFLIYFQGNSAPDKSGLPSDRFSAERTGGSVSTLTIQRTQQEDSAVYLCASRQTGSGNTIYFGEGSWLTVV.

This clone was observed a single time. Written as DNA, the CDR3 is TGCGCCAGCAGCTTGGCCAAGACTAGCAAGTACAATGAGCAGTTCTTC. Translating gives CASSLAKTSKYNEQFF. V and J are TRBV5-1 and TRBJ2-1; TRBD2 matches 7 bases. V trimming: 0 bases; J trimming: 4 bases; junction bases outside the gene matches: 7. Germline CDR1 reads SGHRS; CDR2 reads YFSETQ. This CDR3 spans 16 amino acids. Based on the CDR3 plus reference TRBV5-1 and TRBJ2-1, the full variable domain is KAGVTQTPRYLIKTRGQQVTLSCSPISGHRSVSWYQQTPGQGLQFLFEYFSETQRNKGNFPGRFSGRQFSNSRSEMNVSTLELGDSALYLCASSLAKTSKYNEQFFGPGTRLTVL.

The rearrangement links TRBV5-4 to TRBJ2-7; 15 bases align to TRBD2. In germline, CDR1 is SGHNT, CDR2 YYREEE (reference sequence). The CDR3 runs to 17 residues. V dropped 2 bases and J dropped 5; count of bases not matched to a gene: 8. The CDR3 bases are TGTGCCAGCAGCTTAGGGGGGACTAGCGGGGGGCCCCACGAGCAGTACTTC. Translating it yields CASSLGGTSGGPHEQYF.

This clone has a single count. J is TRBJ2-5 and V is TRBV5-5; TRBD2 agrees at 7 bases. The CDR3 has 14 residues. Germline V gene sequence: CDR1 SGHKS, CDR2 YYEKEE (reference sequence). Trimming took 3 bases from V and 4 from J; bases not matched to a gene: 6. This chain's CDR3 is CASSWAGGTETQYF. The CDR3 bases are TGTGCCAGCAGCTGGGCCGGGGGGACAGAGACCCAGTACTTC. Supplemented by reference TRBV5-5 and TRBJ2-5, the full variable domain reads DAGVTQSPTHLIKTRGQQVTLRCSPISGHKSVSWYQQVLGQGPQFIFQYYEKEERGRGNFPDRFSARQFPNYSSELNVNALLLGDSALYLCASSWAGGTETQYFGPGTRLLVL.

The chain joins TRBV28 to TRBJ2-1; tentatively, D is TRBD1 (5 bases). Trimming pared 5 bases from V and 10 bases from J, leaving 12 bases between. Germline-derived CDR1 and CDR2 are MDHEN and SYDVKM. CDR3 size: 12 residues. The CDR3 DNA reads TGTGCCAGCAGTCCCTTTAGGGGAGAGCAGTTCTTC. Protein product: CASSPFRGEQFF.

J is TRBJ2-7 and V is TRBV3-1 (or the pseudogene TRBV3-2), with 13 bases lining up with TRBD2. V was clipped by 5 bases and J by 4 bases; unmatched bases: 5. The CDR3 consists of 15 residues. In germline, CDR1 is LGHDT, CDR2 YNNKEL (reference sequence). The CDR3 bases are TGTGCCAGCAGCTTCACTAGCGGGGGGGGGTACGAGCAGTACTTC. Its translation is CASSFTSGGGYEQYF.

The rearrangement links TRBV11-3 to TRBJ2-2; 9 nucleotides match TRBD1. The CDR3 sequence is 16 residues long. V lost 5 bases, J lost 6 bases, and 10 bases stayed unmatched. Germline CDR1 is SGHNT and CDR2 is YENEEA. CDR3 protein: CASSHFPGQGPGELFF. Written as DNA, the CDR3 is TGTGCCAGCAGCCATTTTCCGGGACAGGGACCCGGGGAGCTGTTTTTT.

The chain recombines TRBV6-2 or TRBV6-3 with TRBJ1-2, with a weak D call TRBD1 (6 bases). V dropped 4 bases and J dropped 9 bases, with 9 bases sitting between them. Germline loops: CDR1 MNHEY, CDR2 SVGEGT. There are 11 residues in the CDR3. The CDR3 sequence: CASSSDRSYTF. CDR3 in DNA: TGTGCCAGCAGTTCAGACAGGAGCTACACCTTC.

This clone has only a few counts. The rearrangement links TRBV18 to TRBJ1-5, with a tentative D call TRBD1 (5 bases). Germline V lookup: CDR1 KGHSH, CDR2 LQKENI. The V end was cut by 3 bases, the J end by 4 bases, with 7 bases between. CDR3 size: 13 residues. CDR3 residues: CASSPQGNQPQHF. In DNA, the CDR3 is TGTGCCAGCTCACCCCAGGGTAATCAGCCCCAGCATTTT.

The chain uses TRBV10-3 and TRBJ1-2, with unresolved D. V was shortened by 3 bases and J by 3 bases, with 17 bases between the two germline ends. This CDR3 comprises 16 residues. In germline, CDR1 is ENHRY, CDR2 SYGVKD. The CDR3 protein is CAISETPYGDDYGYTF. The CDR3 DNA reads as TGTGCCATCAGTGAAACCCCTTACGGAGACGACTATGGCTACACCTTC.

The chain joins TRBV28 to TRBJ1-4; TRBD1 matches at 8 bases. J gave up 0 bases and V 6 bases, and 18 bases lay outside the gene matches. Germline V gene sequence: CDR1 MDHEN, CDR2 SYDVKM. This CDR3 is built from 20 residues. In DNA form, the CDR3 reads TGTGCCAGCAGGTTTAGGGCCGGGACAGGACCCGCTGCAACTAATGAAAAACTGTTTTTT. As protein: CASRFRAGTGPAATNEKLFF.

The gene calls are TRBV12-5 and TRBJ1-2, with D unclear. V was shortened by 8 bases and J by 0 bases, with 7 bases between the two germline ends. CDR1 and CDR2 from the germline V gene are LGHNT and FRNRAP. The CDR3 loop spans 12 amino acids. CDR3 bases: TGTGCTAGTTCAAATTCTAACTATGGCTACACCTTC. It is translated as CASSNSNYGYTF.

CDR3 amino acids: CASRRTSGGQETQYF. The CDR3 nucleotides are TGCGCCAGCAGGCGGACTAGCGGGGGGCAAGAGACCCAGTACTTC. This rearrangement joins TRBV5-1 to TRBJ2-5, with 14 bases aligning to TRBD2. The germline gives CDR1 SGHRS, CDR2 YFSETQ. The trim removed 5 bases at V and 2 bases at J, leaving 2 bases unmatched. This CDR3 has 15 amino acids.

The J gene is TRBJ1-5, the V gene TRBV15, with D unresolved. CDR3 length equals 15 residues. CDR1 and CDR2 (germline): LNHNV, YYDKDF (reference sequence). V was clipped by 0 bases and J by 0 bases, with 6 bases between them. The CDR3 spells CATSRDFISNQPQHF. The CDR3 nucleotides read TGTGCCACCAGCAGAGATTTCATTAGCAATCAGCCCCAGCATTTT.

V gene TRBV5-1 combines with J gene TRBJ2-3; 9 bases are shared with TRBD1. The V segment lost 3 bases and the J segment 4 bases; nucleotides outside the gene matches: 9. The CDR3 totals 16 residues. Germline V gives CDR1 SGHRS, CDR2 YFSETQ. The CDR3 bases are TGCGCCAGCAGCTCGGGCTTGGGACAGGGACCAGATACGCAGTATTTT. This codes for CASSSGLGQGPDTQYF.

The rearrangement links TRBV11-2 to TRBJ2-5; 7 bases line up with TRBD1. Germline values: CDR1 SGHAT, CDR2 FQNNGV. The trim removed 1 base at V and 1 base at J, leaving 6 bases unmatched. The CDR3 runs to 16 residues. CDR3 sequence: CASSLVGGAPQETQYF. Here the CDR3 DNA reads TGTGCCAGCAGCTTAGTAGGGGGCGCCCCCCAAGAGACCCAGTACTTC. The entire variable domain, with the rest obtained from reference TRBV11-2 and TRBJ2-5, is as follows: EAGVAQSPRYKIIEKRQSVAFWCNPISGHATLYWYQQILGQGPKLLIQFQNNGVVDDSQLPKDRFSAERLKGVDSTLKIQPAKLEDSAVYLCASSLVGGAPQETQYFGPGTRLLVL.

The V call is TRBV3-1 (or the pseudogene TRBV3-2), the J call TRBJ2-5, with 12 bases matching TRBD2. J lost 10 bases, V lost 2 bases, and 5 bases had no gene match. Germline loops: CDR1 LGHDT, CDR2 YNNKEL (reference sequence). The CDR3 contains 14 residues. CDR3 nucleotide sequence: TGTGCCAGCAGCCAAACTAGCGGGGGGAAGTTCCAGTACTTC. It encodes CASSQTSGGKFQYF.

The genes are TRBV7-2 and TRBJ1-6; D not resolved. This CDR3 has 15 residues. Trimming pared 5 bases from V and 7 bases from J, leaving 15 bases between. The V gene's germline CDR1 is SGHTA and CDR2 FQGNSA. The CDR3 here is CASSPINSRNSPLHF. CDR3 in DNA: TGTGCCAGCAGCCCTATCAATTCGAGGAATTCACCCCTCCACTTT.

V gene TRBV6-1 combines with J gene TRBJ1-3; 8 nucleotides line up with TRBD1. Germline V gene data show CDR1 as MNHNS and CDR2 as SASEGT. The V gene end was trimmed by 6 bases and the J gene end by 2 bases; junction bases not matched to a gene: 6. This CDR3 has 15 residues. In DNA, the CDR3 is TGTGCCAGCAGCAACGGACAGGGCACTGGAAACACCATATATTTT. Amino acids: CASSNGQGTGNTIYF.

The chain uses TRBV10-3 and TRBJ2-7; D is undetermined. This CDR3 has 10 amino acids. CDR1 ENHRY and CDR2 SYGVKD come from the germline V gene. V shed 8 bases and J shed 6 bases, with 8 bases lying between them. The CDR3 bases are TGTGCCATCCATGGAGCCGAGCAGTACTTC. This sequence encodes CAIHGAEQYF.

This chain joins TRBV6-5 and TRBJ1-1, with D tentatively TRBD1 (5 bases). The germline CDR1 and CDR2 sequences are MNHEY and SVGAGI. CDR3 size: 13 residues. V lost 6 bases, J lost 2 bases, and 10 bases lay in between. CDR3 protein: CASRGRHNTEAFF. DNA for the CDR3: TGTGCCAGCAGGGGGCGACACAACACTGAAGCTTTCTTT.